These T cell receptor beta chains were read from a single sample in a study of blood T cell repertoires in COVID-19. Assay used: immunoSEQ multiplex PCR; TCRdb lists only in-frame clones, some missing. Of 250,000 to 300,000 clones listed, approximately 90% are singletons. The sequenced sample was peripheral blood. These receptors came from a woman aged 40 to 49 with acute or convalescent COVID-19. Both conserved end residues are part of each CDR3. Each record gives: D gene, V gene, J gene, clone size, CDR3 protein, CDR3 DNA. A D gene is named only where the DNA matches it firmly. A clone size is listed for some rows: how often the clone was seen (once, few, many), or a class if it is expanded.

>TRBD1|TRBV10-3|TRBJ1-4|NA
CAISQSGGAGEKLFF
TGTGCCATCAGCCAATCAGGGGGCGCCGGAGAAAAACTGTTTTTT
>NA|TRBV2|TRBJ1-1|NA
CASRAGPNTEAFF
TGTGCCAGCAGGGCGGGCCCGAACACTGAAGCTTTCTTT
>TRBD1|TRBV7-9|TRBJ1-6|NA
CASSPPEGQGHSPLHF
TGTGCCAGCAGCCCCCCAGAGGGACAGGGTCATTCACCCCTCCACTTT
>NA|TRBV4-1|TRBJ1-2|NA
CASSQEYSPGFYGYTF
TGCGCCAGCAGCCAAGAGTATTCACCAGGATTCTATGGCTACACCTTC
>NA|TRBV18|TRBJ2-1|NA
CASSPSIGGINEQFF
TGTGCCAGCTCTCCGTCGATTGGGGGGATCAATGAGCAGTTCTTC
>TRBD1|TRBV7-2|TRBJ2-3|NA
CASSQDRGTTDTQYF
TGTGCCAGCAGCCAAGACAGGGGAACCACAGATACGCAGTATTTT
>NA|TRBV4-1|TRBJ2-2|once
CASSQHNTGELFF
TGCGCCAGCAGCCAACATAACACCGGGGAGCTGTTTTTT
>TRBD1|TRBV9|TRBJ2-3|NA
CASSVGRTGGRTTNTQYF
TGTGCCAGCAGCGTAGGTAGGACAGGGGGGAGGACTACGAATACGCAGTATTTT
>TRBD2|TRBV18|TRBJ2-3|NA
CASSPPASGGGYTDTQYF
TGTGCCAGCTCACCACCAGCTAGCGGGGGGGGCTACACAGATACGCAGTATTTT
>NA|TRBV27|TRBJ1-2|NA
CASSFQGTYGYTF
TGTGCCAGCAGCTTCCAGGGTACCTATGGCTACACCTTC
>TRBD1|TRBV18|TRBJ1-5|NA
CASSSLSGTGNQPQHF
TGTGCCAGCTCCTCCCTATCTGGGACAGGGAATCAGCCCCAGCATTTT
>TRBD1|TRBV2|TRBJ1-1|NA
CATRRTGEVEAFF
TGTGCCACCCGTAGGACAGGGGAGGTTGAAGCTTTCTTT
>TRBD1|TRBV30|TRBJ1-1|NA
CAWSWTGTMTEAFF
TGTGCCTGGAGTTGGACAGGGACCATGACTGAAGCTTTCTTT
>TRBD2|TRBV5-6|TRBJ2-1|once
CASSLLAGGSSYNEQFF
TGTGCCAGCAGCTTGCTAGCGGGGGGAAGCTCCTACAATGAGCAGTTCTTC
>NA|TRBV9|TRBJ2-2|NA
CASSIYSSGELFF
TGTGCCAGCAGCATCTACTCTAGCGGGGAGCTGTTTTTT
>NA|TRBV6-2/TRBV6-3|TRBJ2-1|NA
CASSPGSSYNEQFF
TGTGCCAGCAGCCCCGGGTCTTCCTACAATGAGCAGTTCTTC
>TRBD1|TRBV5-4|TRBJ1-2|NA
CASSQQGSYGYTF
TGTGCCAGCAGCCAACAGGGGAGCTATGGCTACACCTTC
>NA|TRBV2|TRBJ2-2|NA
CASTGTRHTGELFF
TGTGCCAGCACCGGGACAAGGCACACCGGGGAGCTGTTTTTT
>TRBD1|TRBV5-1|TRBJ2-1|NA
CASSLGTGVNEQFF
TGCGCCAGCAGCCTAGGGACAGGGGTCAATGAGCAGTTCTTC
>NA|TRBV11-2|TRBJ1-1|NA
CASSPGHLGEAFF
TGTGCCAGCAGCCCGGGACACCTGGGGGAAGCTTTCTTT
>TRBD2|TRBV2|TRBJ2-3|many
CASTRLAGVTDTQYF
TGTGCCAGCACCCGACTAGCGGGGGTCACAGATACGCAGTATTTT
>NA|TRBV3-1/TRBV3-2|TRBJ2-5|NA
CASSQGWSRGETQYF
TGTGCCAGCAGCCAAGGTTGGTCCAGGGGAGAGACCCAGTACTTC
>TRBD1|TRBV12-3/TRBV12-4|TRBJ2-5|NA
CASSNRGQETQYF
TGTGCCAGCAGCAACAGGGGACAAGAGACCCAGTACTTC